This T cell receptor beta chain was sequenced in a study of blood T cell repertoires in COVID-19. Study-level background: Among Cohort 3 donors, those recovered had two negative PCRs, clearance, or symptom resolution. Sources were T cells, B-cell-depleted T cells, or PBMCs; the material itself was cDNA or gDNA. Acute and convalescent COVID-19 specimens originated in the United States, Italy and Spain.

J was trimmed by 4 bases and V by 1 base; bases with no gene match: 4. This CDR3 has 15 amino acids. The germline V gene has CDR1 LNHNV and CDR2 YYDKDF (reference sequence). In the source study's methods: Amplification with reference gene primers provided the estimates of nucleated cell counts. Libraries were prepared by immunoSEQ multiplex PCR; TCRdb keeps only in-frame clonotypes and omits some of them. That table furnishes V, J and clone size, whereas the DNA furnished D and trimming. The data show some 300,000 clones, 88% seen once. The genes are TRBV15 and TRBJ2-4, with TRBD1 matching over 7 bases. The clonotype comes from a woman aged 60-75 years in a cohort exposed to, infected with or recovered from COVID-19 (not recorded which). Sequencing used PBMCs or T cells enriched from blood (not recorded which). CDR3: CATSRAGTEKNIQYF. CDR3 coding DNA: TGTGCCACCAGCAGAGCCGGGACAGAGAAAAACATTCAGTACTTC.